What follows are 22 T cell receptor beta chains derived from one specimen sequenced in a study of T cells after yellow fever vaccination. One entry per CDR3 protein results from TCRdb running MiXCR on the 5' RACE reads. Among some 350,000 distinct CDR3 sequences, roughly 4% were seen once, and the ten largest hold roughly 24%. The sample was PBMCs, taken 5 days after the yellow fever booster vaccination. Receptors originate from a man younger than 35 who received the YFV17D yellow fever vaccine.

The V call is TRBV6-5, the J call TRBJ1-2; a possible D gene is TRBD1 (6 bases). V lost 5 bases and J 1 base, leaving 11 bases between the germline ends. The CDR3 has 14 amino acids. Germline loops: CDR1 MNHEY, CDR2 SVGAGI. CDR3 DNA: TGTGCCAGCAGTAATCAGGGGTATAACTATGGCTACACCTTC. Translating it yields CASSNQGYNYGYTF.

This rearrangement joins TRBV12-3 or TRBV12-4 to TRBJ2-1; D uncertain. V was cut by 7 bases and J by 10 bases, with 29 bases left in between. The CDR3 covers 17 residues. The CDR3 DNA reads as TGTGCCAGCATCAACCGAGACCGGGCCCTCATTGGTTCCGAGCAGTTCTTC. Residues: CASINRDRALIGSEQFF.

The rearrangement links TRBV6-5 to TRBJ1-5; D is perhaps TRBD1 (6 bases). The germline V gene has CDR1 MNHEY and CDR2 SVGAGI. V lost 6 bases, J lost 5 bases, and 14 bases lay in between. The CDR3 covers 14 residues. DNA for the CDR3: TGTGCCAGCAGCCTACAGGGAGCCCATCAGCCCCAGCATTTT. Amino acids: CASSLQGAHQPQHF.

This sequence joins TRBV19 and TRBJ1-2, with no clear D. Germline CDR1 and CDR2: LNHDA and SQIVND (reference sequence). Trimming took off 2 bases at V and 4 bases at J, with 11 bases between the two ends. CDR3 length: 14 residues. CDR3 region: CASSILISAYGYTF. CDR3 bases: TGTGCCAGTAGTATACTGATCTCTGCCTATGGCTACACCTTC.

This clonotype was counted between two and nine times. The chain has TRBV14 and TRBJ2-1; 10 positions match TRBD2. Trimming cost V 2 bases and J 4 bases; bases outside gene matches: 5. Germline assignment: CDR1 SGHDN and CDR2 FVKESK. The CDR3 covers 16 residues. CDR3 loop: CASSQPSGGRYNEQFF. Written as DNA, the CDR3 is TGTGCCAGCAGCCAACCTAGCGGGGGCCGATACAATGAGCAGTTCTTC.

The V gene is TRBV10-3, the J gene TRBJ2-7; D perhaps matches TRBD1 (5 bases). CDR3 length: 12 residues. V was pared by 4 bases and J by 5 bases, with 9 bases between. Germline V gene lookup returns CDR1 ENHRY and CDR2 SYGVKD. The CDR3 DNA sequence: TGTGCCATCAGTGGGGAAGGGGACGAGCAGTACTTC. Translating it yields CAISGEGDEQYF.

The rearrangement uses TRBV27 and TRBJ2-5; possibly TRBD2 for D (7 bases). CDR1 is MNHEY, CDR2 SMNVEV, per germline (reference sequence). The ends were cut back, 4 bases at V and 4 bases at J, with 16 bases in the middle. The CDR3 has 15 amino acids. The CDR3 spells CASSWVGGAGETQYF. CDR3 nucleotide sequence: TGTGCCAGCAGTTGGGTGGGGGGGGCAGGAGAGACCCAGTACTTC.

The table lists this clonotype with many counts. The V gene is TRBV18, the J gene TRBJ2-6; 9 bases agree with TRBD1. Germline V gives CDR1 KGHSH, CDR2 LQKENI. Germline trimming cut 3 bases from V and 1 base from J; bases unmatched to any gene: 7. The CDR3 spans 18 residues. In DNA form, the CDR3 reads TGTGCCAGCTCACCCTGGGGACAGGGAACTTCTGGGGCCAACGTCCTGACTTTC. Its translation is CASSPWGQGTSGANVLTF. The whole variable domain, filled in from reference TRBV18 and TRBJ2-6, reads NAGVMQNPRHLVRRRGQEARLRCSPMKGHSHVYWYRQLPEEGLKFMVYLQKENIIDESGMPKERFSAEFPKEGPSILRIQQVVRGDSAAYFCASSPWGQGTSGANVLTFGAGSRLTVL.

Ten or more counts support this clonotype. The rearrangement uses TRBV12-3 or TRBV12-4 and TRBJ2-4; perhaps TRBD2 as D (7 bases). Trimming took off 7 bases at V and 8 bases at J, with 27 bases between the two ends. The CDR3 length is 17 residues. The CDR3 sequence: CASTLGGGGRERDIQYF. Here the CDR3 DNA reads TGTGCCAGCACCCTAGGGGGAGGAGGGAGGGAAAGGGACATTCAGTACTTC.

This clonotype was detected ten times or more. The chain's CDR3 is CASSLGATGSGELFF. The CDR3 bases are TGCGCCAGCAGCTTGGGGGCGACAGGGTCCGGGGAGCTGTTTTTT. The genes are TRBV5-1 and TRBJ2-2, with 7 bases matching TRBD1. CDR1 is SGHRS, CDR2 YFSETQ, per germline. V trimming: 0 bases; J trimming: 6 bases; junction bases outside the gene matches: 5. The CDR3 extends over 15 amino acids.

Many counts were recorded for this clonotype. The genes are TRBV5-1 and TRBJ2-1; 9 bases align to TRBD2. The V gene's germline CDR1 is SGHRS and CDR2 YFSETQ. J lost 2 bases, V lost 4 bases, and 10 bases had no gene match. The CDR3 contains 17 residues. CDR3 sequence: CASSEFIAGATYNEQFF. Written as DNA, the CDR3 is TGCGCCAGCAGCGAGTTTATAGCGGGGGCCACCTACAATGAGCAGTTCTTC.

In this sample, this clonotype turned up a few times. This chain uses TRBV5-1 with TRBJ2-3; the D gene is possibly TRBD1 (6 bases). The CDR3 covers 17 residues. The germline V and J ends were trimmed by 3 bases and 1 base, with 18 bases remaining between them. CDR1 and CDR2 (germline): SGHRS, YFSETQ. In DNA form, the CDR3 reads TGCGCCAGCAGCTCACAGGGATTGCACGGGGGCACAGATACGCAGTATTTT. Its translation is CASSSQGLHGGTDTQYF. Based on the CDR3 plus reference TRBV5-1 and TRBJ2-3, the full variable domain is KAGVTQTPRYLIKTRGQQVTLSCSPISGHRSVSWYQQTPGQGLQFLFEYFSETQRNKGNFPGRFSGRQFSNSRSEMNVSTLELGDSALYLCASSSQGLHGGTDTQYFGPGTRLTVL.

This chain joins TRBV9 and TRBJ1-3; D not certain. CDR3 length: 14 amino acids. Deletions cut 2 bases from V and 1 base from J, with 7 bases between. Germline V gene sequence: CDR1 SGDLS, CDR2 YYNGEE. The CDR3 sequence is CASSVRRSGNTIYF. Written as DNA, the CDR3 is TGTGCCAGCAGCGTGAGAAGGTCTGGAAACACCATATATTTT.

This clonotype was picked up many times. The CDR3 DNA is TGCGCCAGCAGCCGCACCGGGACAGTGAATGAAGCTTTCTTT. This gives the protein CASSRTGTVNEAFF. This rearrangement joins TRBV4-3 to TRBJ1-1; 7 bases align to TRBD1. Germline CDR1 is LGHNA and CDR2 is YSLEER. J lost 7 bases, V lost 4 bases, and 9 bases had no gene match. This CDR3 comprises 14 residues.

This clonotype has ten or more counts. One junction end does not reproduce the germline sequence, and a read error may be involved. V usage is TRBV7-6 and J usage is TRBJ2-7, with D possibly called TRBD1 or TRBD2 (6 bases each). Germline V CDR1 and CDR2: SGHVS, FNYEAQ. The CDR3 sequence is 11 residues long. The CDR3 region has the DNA TGTGCCAGCAGCTTAACAGGGACTTTAAACTTC. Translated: CASSLTGTLNF.

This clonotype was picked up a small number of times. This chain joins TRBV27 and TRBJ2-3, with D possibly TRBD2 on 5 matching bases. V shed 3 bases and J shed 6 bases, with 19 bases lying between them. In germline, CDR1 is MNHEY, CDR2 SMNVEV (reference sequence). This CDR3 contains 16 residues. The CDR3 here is CASSFFSGIRGDTQYF. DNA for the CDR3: TGTGCCAGCAGTTTTTTTTCGGGGATCCGAGGGGATACGCAGTATTTT.

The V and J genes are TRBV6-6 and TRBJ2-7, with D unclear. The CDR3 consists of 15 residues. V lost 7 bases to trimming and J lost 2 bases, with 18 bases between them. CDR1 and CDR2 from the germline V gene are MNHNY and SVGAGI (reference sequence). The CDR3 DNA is TGTGCCAGCACCGACCGGGTGTCGGGCCCCTACGAGCAGTACGTC. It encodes CASTDRVSGPYEQYV.

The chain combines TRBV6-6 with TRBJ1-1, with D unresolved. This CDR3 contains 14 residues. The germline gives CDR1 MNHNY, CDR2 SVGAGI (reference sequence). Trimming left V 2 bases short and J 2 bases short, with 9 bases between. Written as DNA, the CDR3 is TGTGCCAGCAGTTACCCCTCTAGCAACACTGAAGCTTTCTTT. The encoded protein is CASSYPSSNTEAFF.

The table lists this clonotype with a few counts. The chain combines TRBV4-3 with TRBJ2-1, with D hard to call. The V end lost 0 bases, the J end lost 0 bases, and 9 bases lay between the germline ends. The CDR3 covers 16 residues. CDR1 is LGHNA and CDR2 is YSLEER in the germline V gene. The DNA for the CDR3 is TGCGCCAGCAGCCAAGAGTGGCTGCTCTCCTACAATGAGCAGTTCTTC. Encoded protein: CASSQEWLLSYNEQFF.

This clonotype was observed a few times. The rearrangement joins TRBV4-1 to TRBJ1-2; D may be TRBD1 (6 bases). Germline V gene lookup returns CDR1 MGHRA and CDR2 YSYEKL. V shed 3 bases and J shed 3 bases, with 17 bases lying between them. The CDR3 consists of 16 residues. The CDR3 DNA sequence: TGCGCCAGCAGCCAGGCTAACAGGGAACAACACTATGGCTACACCTTC. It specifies CASSQANREQHYGYTF.

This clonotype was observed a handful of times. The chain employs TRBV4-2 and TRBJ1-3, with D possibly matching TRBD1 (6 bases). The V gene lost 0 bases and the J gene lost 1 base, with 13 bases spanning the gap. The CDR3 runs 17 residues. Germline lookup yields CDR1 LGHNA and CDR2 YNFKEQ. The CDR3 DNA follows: TGTGCCAGCAGCCAAGAATGGGCAGGGGCGTCTGGAAACACCATATATTTT. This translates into CASSQEWAGASGNTIYF.

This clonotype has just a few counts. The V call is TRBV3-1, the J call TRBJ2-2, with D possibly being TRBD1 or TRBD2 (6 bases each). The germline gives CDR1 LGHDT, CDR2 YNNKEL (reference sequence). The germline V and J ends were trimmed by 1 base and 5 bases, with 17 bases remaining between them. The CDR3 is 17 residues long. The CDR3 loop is CASSQVSSGAVTGELFF. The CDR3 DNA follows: TGTGCCAGCAGCCAAGTGTCATCGGGGGCGGTGACCGGGGAGCTGTTTTTT. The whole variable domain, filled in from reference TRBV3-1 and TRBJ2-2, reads DTAVSQTPKYLVTQMGNDKSIKCEQNLGHDTMYWYKQDSKKFLKIMFSYNNKELIINETVPNRFSPKSPDKAHLNLHINSLELGDSAVYFCASSQVSSGAVTGELFFGEGSRLTVL.